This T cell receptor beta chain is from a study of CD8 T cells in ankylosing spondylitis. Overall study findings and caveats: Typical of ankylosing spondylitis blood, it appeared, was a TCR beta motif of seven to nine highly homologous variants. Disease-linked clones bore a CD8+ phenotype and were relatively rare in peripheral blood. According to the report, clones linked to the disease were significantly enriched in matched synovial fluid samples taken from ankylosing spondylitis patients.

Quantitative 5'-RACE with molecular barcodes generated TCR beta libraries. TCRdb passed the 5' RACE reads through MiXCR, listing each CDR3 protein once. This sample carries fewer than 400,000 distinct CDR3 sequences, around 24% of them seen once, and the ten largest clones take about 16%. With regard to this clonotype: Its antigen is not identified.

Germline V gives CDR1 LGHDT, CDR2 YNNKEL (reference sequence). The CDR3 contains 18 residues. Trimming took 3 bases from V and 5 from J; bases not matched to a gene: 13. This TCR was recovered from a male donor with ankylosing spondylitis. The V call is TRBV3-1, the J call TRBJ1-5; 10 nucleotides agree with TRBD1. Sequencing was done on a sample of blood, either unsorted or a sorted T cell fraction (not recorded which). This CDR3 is CASSHRRAGTGADQPQHF. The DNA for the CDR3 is TGTGCCAGCAGCCATAGAAGGGCGGGGACAGGGGCGGATCAGCCCCAGCATTTT.